This TCR beta chain appears in the sequencing data of a study of cytomegalovirus exposure and HLA in healthy donors. Study conclusions and caveats: Earlier analysis yielded a pattern in which most TCR beta V segments were productive about 90% or about 30% of the time. The study found most TCR sequences rare, yet found some public TCRs in many donors.

About this clone itself: Its antigen is not identified. This sample also contains other DNA sequences that code for the same CDR3.

The PCR had 60 Vbeta and 13 Jbeta primers. Measured with immunoSEQ multiplex PCR; TCRdb has only the in-frame clones, and not every one. The sample contains around 150,000 clones, over 70% of which appear only once. V was cut by 0 bases and J by 2 bases, with 8 bases left in between. The CDR3 loop spans 14 amino acids. Germline loops: CDR1 SGHRS, CDR2 YFSETQ. The sequence derives from a woman in her forties or fifties in good health and CMV-seropositive. Sequencing input: PBMCs. This sequence joins TRBV5-1 and TRBJ1-1; D not resolved. As DNA, the CDR3 is TGCGCCAGCAGCTTGGGTGGAGGAAACACTGAAGCTTTCTTT. Translated: CASSLGGGNTEAFF.